This TCR beta chain was captured by sequencing in a study of T cells in Graves' hyperthyroidism and ophthalmopathy. The CDR3 is made up of 17 amino acids. CDR1 is SNHLY, CDR2 FYNNEI, per germline. Trimming removed 2 bases from V and 0 bases from J; junction bases left unmatched: 3. This clonotype showed up many times. No antigen is known for it. Amplification targeted TCR beta CDR3 regions from RNA transcripts. The HTBI primer set served for first-round RT-PCR of the TCR CDR3. Each CDR3 protein is one row after TCRdb ran MiXCR on the multiplex PCR reads. The data show over 650,000 distinct CDR3 sequences, with around 17% seen just once and around 8.1% held by the top ten. Study results and caveats: Among thyroid clonotypes expanded above 0.001, most also appeared in blood. Before onset, ophthalmopathy was predicted by the model a median approximately 6.6 months earlier.

Thyroid ultrasound, orbital computed tomography, clinical symptoms, and serum thyroxine and TRAb underpinned diagnoses. The source of the PBMCs was more than 9.5 ml of fresh peripheral blood. The chain uses TRBV2 and TRBJ2-3, with 12 bases identical to TRBD2. Sequenced: blood. The TCR sequence derives from a young man with Graves' hyperthyroidism. The CDR3 is CASSELAGGASTDTQYF. The CDR3 nucleotides read TGTGCCAGCAGTGAACTAGCGGGAGGGGCAAGCACAGATACGCAGTATTTT. Looking up the rest from reference TRBV2 and TRBJ2-3 gives the full variable domain: EPEVTQTPSHQVTQMGQEVILRCVPISNHLYFYWYRQILGQKVEFLVSFYNNEISEKSEIFDDQFSVERPDGSNFTLKIRSTKLEDSAMYFCASSELAGGASTDTQYFGPGTRLTVL.